One T cell receptor beta chain is described in this entry. These data originate in a study of blood T cell repertoires in COVID-19. The CDR3 runs to 15 residues. The junction had 9 bases not matched to a gene; V was cut back by 2 bases and J by 6 bases. The germline gives CDR1 MNHNY, CDR2 SVGAGI (reference sequence). As handled by the study authors: It was from reference gene primer amplification that nucleated cell counts were estimated. Libraries were prepared by immunoSEQ multiplex PCR; TCRdb keeps only in-frame clonotypes and omits some of them. The V and J calls and clone size are taken from that table; D and trimming were inferred from the DNA. The sample lists about 150,000 clones; roughly 90% were seen once.

The source is a woman aged 25 to 45 with acute COVID-19. Source material: PBMCs or T cells enriched from blood (not recorded which). The chain joins TRBV6-6 to TRBJ1-2; 7 positions agree with TRBD1. The CDR3 sequence: CASSYPGQDRDGYTF. CDR3 nucleotides: TGTGCCAGCAGTTACCCAGGACAGGATAGGGATGGCTACACCTTC.